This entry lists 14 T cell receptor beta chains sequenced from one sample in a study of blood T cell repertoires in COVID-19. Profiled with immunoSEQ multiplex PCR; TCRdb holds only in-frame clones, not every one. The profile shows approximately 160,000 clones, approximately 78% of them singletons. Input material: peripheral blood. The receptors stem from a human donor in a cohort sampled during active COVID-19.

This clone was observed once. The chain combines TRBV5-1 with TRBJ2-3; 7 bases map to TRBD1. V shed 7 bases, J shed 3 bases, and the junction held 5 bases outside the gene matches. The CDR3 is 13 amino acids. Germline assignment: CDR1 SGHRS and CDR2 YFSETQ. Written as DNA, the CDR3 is TGCGCCAGCCAGGGACAGCAAACAGATACGCAGTATTTT. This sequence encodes CASQGQQTDTQYF. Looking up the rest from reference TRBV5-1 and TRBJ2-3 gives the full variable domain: KAGVTQTPRYLIKTRGQQVTLSCSPISGHRSVSWYQQTPGQGLQFLFEYFSETQRNKGNFPGRFSGRQFSNSRSEMNVSTLELGDSALYLCASQGQQTDTQYFGPGTRLTVL.

The CDR3 region has the DNA TGTGCCAGCAGTACGTTCACAGGGCTGAGGAATCAGCCCCAGCATTTT. It specifies CASSTFTGLRNQPQHF. The chain couples TRBV27 to TRBJ1-5; D might be TRBD1 (6 bases). The V gene lost 5 bases and the J gene lost 4 bases, with 18 bases spanning the gap. The CDR3 covers 16 residues. Germline V gene lookup returns CDR1 MNHEY and CDR2 SMNVEV (reference sequence).

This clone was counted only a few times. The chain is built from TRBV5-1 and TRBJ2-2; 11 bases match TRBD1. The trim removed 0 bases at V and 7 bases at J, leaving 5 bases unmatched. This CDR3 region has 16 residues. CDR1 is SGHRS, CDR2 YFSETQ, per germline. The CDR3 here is CASSLEGQGVVGELFF. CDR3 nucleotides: TGCGCCAGCAGCTTGGAGGGACAGGGGGTCGTCGGGGAGCTGTTTTTT. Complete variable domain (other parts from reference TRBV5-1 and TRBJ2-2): KAGVTQTPRYLIKTRGQQVTLSCSPISGHRSVSWYQQTPGQGLQFLFEYFSETQRNKGNFPGRFSGRQFSNSRSEMNVSTLELGDSALYLCASSLEGQGVVGELFFGEGSRLTVL.

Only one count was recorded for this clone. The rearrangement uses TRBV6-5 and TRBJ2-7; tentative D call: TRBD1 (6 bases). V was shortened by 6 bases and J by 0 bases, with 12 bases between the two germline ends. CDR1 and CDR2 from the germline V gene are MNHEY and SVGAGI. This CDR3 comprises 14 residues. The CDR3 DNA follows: TGTGCCAGCAGCCGGACAGAGGGCTCCTACGAGCAGTACTTC. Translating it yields CASSRTEGSYEQYF.

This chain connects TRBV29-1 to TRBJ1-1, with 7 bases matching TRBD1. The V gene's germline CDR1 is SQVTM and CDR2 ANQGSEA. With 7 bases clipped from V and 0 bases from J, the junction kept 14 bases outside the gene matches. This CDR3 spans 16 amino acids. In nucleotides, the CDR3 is TGCAGCGGCCGATTAAAACAGGGGACCATGAACACTGAAGCTTTCTTT. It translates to CSGRLKQGTMNTEAFF.

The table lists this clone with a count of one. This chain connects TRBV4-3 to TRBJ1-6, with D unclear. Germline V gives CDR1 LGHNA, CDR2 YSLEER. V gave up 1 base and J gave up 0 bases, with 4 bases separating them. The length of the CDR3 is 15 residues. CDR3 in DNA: TGCGCCAGCAGCCAAGGGAGCTCCTATAATTCACCCCTCCACTTT. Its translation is CASSQGSSYNSPLHF.

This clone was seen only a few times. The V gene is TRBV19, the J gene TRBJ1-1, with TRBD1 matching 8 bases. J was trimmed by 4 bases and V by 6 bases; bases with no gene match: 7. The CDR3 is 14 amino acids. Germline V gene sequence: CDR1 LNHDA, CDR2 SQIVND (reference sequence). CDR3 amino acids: CASRGYRGGTEAFF. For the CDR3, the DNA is TGTGCCAGTAGGGGATACAGGGGGGGCACTGAAGCTTTCTTT.

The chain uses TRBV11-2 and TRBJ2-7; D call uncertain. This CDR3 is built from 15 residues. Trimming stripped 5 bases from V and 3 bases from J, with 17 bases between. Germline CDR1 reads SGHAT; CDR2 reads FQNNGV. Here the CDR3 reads CASSPGVGFGYEQYF. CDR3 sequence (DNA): TGTGCCAGCAGCCCAGGTGTGGGTTTTGGCTACGAGCAGTACTTC.

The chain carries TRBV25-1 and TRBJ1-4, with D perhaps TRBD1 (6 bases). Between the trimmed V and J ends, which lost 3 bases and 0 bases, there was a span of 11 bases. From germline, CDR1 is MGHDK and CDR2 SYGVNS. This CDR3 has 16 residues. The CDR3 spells CASSDRGSSTNEKLFF. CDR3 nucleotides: TGTGCCAGCAGTGACAGGGGTTCGTCAACTAATGAAAAACTGTTTTTT.

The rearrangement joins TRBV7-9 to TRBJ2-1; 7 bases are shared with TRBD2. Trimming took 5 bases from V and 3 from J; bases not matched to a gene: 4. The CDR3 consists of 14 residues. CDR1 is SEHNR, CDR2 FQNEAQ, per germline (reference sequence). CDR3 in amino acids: CASSPRTSYNEQFF. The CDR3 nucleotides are TGTGCCAGCAGCCCACGGACTAGCTACAATGAGCAGTTCTTC.

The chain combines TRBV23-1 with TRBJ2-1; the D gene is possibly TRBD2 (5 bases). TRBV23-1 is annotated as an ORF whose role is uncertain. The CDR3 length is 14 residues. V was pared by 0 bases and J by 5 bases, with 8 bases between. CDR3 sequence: CASSQSYGDNEQFF. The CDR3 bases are TGCGCCAGCAGTCAATCGTACGGGGACAATGAGCAGTTCTTC.

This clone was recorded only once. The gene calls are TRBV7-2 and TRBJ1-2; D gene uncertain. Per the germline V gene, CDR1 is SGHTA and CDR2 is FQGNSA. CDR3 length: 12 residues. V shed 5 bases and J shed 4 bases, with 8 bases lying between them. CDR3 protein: CASSADIYGYTF. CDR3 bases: TGTGCCAGCAGCGCTGACATCTATGGCTACACCTTC.

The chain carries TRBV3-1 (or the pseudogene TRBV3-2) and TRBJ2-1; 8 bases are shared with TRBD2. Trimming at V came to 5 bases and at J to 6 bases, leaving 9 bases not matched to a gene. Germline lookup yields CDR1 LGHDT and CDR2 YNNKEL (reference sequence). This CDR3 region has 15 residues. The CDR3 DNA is TGTGCCAGCAGCTCTACTAGCGGTGCGACCAATGAGCAGTTCTTC. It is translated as CASSSTSGATNEQFF.

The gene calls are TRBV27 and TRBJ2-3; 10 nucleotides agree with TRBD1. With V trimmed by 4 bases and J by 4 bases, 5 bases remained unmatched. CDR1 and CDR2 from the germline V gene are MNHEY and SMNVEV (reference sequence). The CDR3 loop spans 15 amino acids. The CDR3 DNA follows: TGTGCCAGCAGTTCTGGGACAGGGGTCCCAGATACGCAGTATTTT. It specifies CASSSGTGVPDTQYF.